These 25 T cell receptor beta chains originate from one sample sequenced in a study of radiation and T cells in renal cell carcinoma. Clones were read by immunoSEQ multiplex PCR, and TCRdb kept only the in-frame ones, dropping some. Of 13,000 to 15,000 clones listed, approximately 65% were seen once; the top ten hold about 16%. Treatment in this sample: treatment-naive control, cytoreductive nephrectomy. The material was tumor tissue, obtained from a patient whose treatment was nephrectomy without radiotherapy. The receptor set was obtained from a man aged 60-69 years with renal cell carcinoma.

The genes are TRBV5-1 and TRBJ2-7; 9 bases are a match to TRBD1. Germline CDR1 is SGHRS and CDR2 is YFSETQ. Trimming at V came to 5 bases and at J to 1 base, leaving 7 bases not matched to a gene. The CDR3 loop spans 15 amino acids. CDR3 bases: TGCGCCAGCAGGTGGGACAGGGATCCTTCCTACGAGCAGTACTTC. Translating it yields CASRWDRDPSYEQYF.

The V gene is TRBV6-1, the J gene TRBJ2-2, with D maybe TRBD2 (6 bases). V lost 8 bases, J lost 0 bases, and 13 bases lay in between. This CDR3 is built from 15 residues. Germline CDR1 is MNHNS and CDR2 is SASEGT. The CDR3 here is CASRGGTANTGELFF. The CDR3 DNA reads TGTGCCAGCCGGGGCGGGACTGCGAACACCGGGGAGCTGTTTTTT.

V gene TRBV5-1 combines with J gene TRBJ2-6; D is tentatively TRBD1 or TRBD2 (5 bases each). The germline V and J ends were trimmed by 7 bases and 0 bases, with 8 bases remaining between them. CDR1 SGHRS and CDR2 YFSETQ come from the germline V gene. The CDR3 is 14 residues long. CDR3 coding DNA: TGCGCCAGCGCAGGGAGCTCTGGGGCCAACGTCCTGACTTTC. Amino acid sequence: CASAGSSGANVLTF.

The chain links TRBV7-9 to TRBJ1-5, with D tentatively TRBD1 (5 bases). V lost 4 bases to trimming and J lost 1 base, with 14 bases between them. The CDR3 sequence is 16 residues long. Per the germline V gene, CDR1 is SEHNR and CDR2 is FQNEAQ (reference sequence). CDR3 DNA sequence: TGTGCCAGCAGCTCAGGGCCCCTTGGGAGCAATCAGCCCCAGCATTTT. It codes for CASSSGPLGSNQPQHF.

The rearrangement uses TRBV28 and TRBJ1-1; 9 bases fit TRBD1. The CDR3 extends over 14 amino acids. The V gene's germline CDR1 is MDHEN and CDR2 SYDVKM. The V gene end was trimmed by 2 bases and the J gene end by 5 bases; junction bases not matched to a gene: 3. CDR3 sequence: CASSLGTGMTEAFF. The DNA of the CDR3 is TGTGCCAGCAGTTTAGGGACAGGGATGACTGAAGCTTTCTTT.

Here the CDR3 reads CASSGGWEAFF. The CDR3 nucleotides read TGTGCCAGCTCAGGAGGGTGGGAAGCTTTCTTT. The gene calls are TRBV11-2 and TRBJ1-1, with D unresolved. Trimming left V 8 bases short and J 8 bases short, with 12 bases between. This CDR3 is 11 amino acids long. The V gene's germline CDR1 is SGHAT and CDR2 FQNNGV.

There are a few counts of this clone. V and J are TRBV6-6 and TRBJ2-5; D ambiguous. Per the germline V gene, CDR1 is MNHNY and CDR2 is SVGAGI (reference sequence). This CDR3 has 13 residues. V was shortened by 8 bases and J by 5 bases, with 15 bases between the two germline ends. The CDR3 protein is CASCSSNSETQYF. The CDR3 bases are TGTGCCAGCTGTTCGTCGAATTCGGAGACCCAGTACTTC.

CDR3 protein: CASSEAPSGQNNSPLHF. The DNA for the CDR3 is TGTGCCAGCAGTGAAGCCCCGTCGGGACAGAATAATTCACCCCTCCACTTT. The J gene is TRBJ1-6, the V gene TRBV2; 7 bases are shared with TRBD1. CDR3 size: 17 residues. Trimming at V came to 0 bases and at J to 5 bases, leaving 7 bases not matched to a gene. Germline loops: CDR1 SNHLY, CDR2 FYNNEI.

The chain joins TRBV7-2 to TRBJ2-7; tentatively, D is TRBD1 or TRBD2 (5 bases each). V was shortened by 5 bases and J by 7 bases, with 24 bases between the two germline ends. This CDR3 region has 16 residues. CDR1 SGHTA and CDR2 FQGNSA come from the germline V gene. CDR3 region: CASSTDTGPRSSEQYF. CDR3 DNA sequence: TGTGCCAGCAGCACCGATACGGGACCGAGGTCGTCGGAGCAGTACTTC.

The gene calls are TRBV5-6 and TRBJ1-5; D possibly corresponds to TRBD1 (5 bases). There are 17 residues in the CDR3. V was cut by 0 bases and J by 0 bases, with 13 bases left in between. Per germline, CDR1 SGHDT and CDR2 YYEEEE. CDR3 bases: TGTGCCAGCAGCTTGGGGAGGGGCATTAATAGCAATCAGCCCCAGCATTTT. Its translation is CASSLGRGINSNQPQHF.

The genes are TRBV28 and TRBJ1-5; D gene ambiguous. The CDR3 runs to 16 residues. V was shortened by 7 bases and J by 10 bases, with 26 bases between the two germline ends. CDR1 and CDR2 (germline): MDHEN, SYDVKM. The CDR3 DNA sequence: TGTGCCAGCACCGACGGGCAGGCGGGCCCCTCCCGACCCCAGCATTTT. It codes for CASTDGQAGPSRPQHF.

This rearrangement joins TRBV25-1 to TRBJ2-2; 9 bases fit TRBD1. The germline CDR1 and CDR2 sequences are MGHDK and SYGVNS. The V and J ends lost 6 bases and 5 bases, in that order; junction bases with no gene match: 7. This CDR3 has 15 residues. Here the CDR3 DNA reads TGTGCCAGCAGCTCACAGGGGGCTTCTACCGGGGAGCTGTTTTTT. It translates to CASSSQGASTGELFF.

The chain carries TRBV6-5 and TRBJ1-2; D is ambiguous. V shed 6 bases and J shed 4 bases, with 9 bases lying between them. Germline assignment: CDR1 MNHEY and CDR2 SVGAGI. CDR3 length: 12 residues. Here the CDR3 reads CASSPAPYGYTF. The CDR3 DNA is TGTGCCAGCAGCCCGGCCCCCTATGGCTACACCTTC.

By its share, this clone is medium-sized (0.01 to 0.1%). The gene calls are TRBV28 and TRBJ1-6, with D tentatively TRBD1 (5 bases). This CDR3 comprises 15 residues. The germline gives CDR1 MDHEN, CDR2 SYDVKM. Trimming shortened V by 2 bases and J by 7 bases, and 12 bases separated the two germline ends. This chain's CDR3 is CASSLVAGLNSPLHF. The CDR3, as DNA: TGTGCCAGCAGTTTAGTGGCAGGGCTAAATTCACCCCTCCACTTT.

The genes are TRBV15 and TRBJ2-1; D tentatively fits TRBD1 or TRBD2 (5 bases each). V was pared by 2 bases and J by 8 bases, with 25 bases between. In germline, CDR1 is LNHNV, CDR2 YYDKDF (reference sequence). CDR3 length: 18 amino acids. The CDR3 reads CATSRTMSTGTVGHEQFF. CDR3 nucleotide sequence: TGTGCCACCAGCAGAACTATGTCAACCGGGACGGTGGGCCATGAGCAGTTCTTC.

The genes are TRBV6-1 and TRBJ1-4; no clear D gene. The V gene lost 5 bases and the J gene lost 8 bases, with 18 bases spanning the gap. Germline CDR1 MNHNS, CDR2 SASEGT. The length of the CDR3 is 15 residues. The CDR3 reads CASSSLDWREEKLFF. CDR3 nucleotides: TGTGCCAGCAGTTCTCTAGACTGGAGGGAGGAAAAACTGTTTTTT.

The J gene is TRBJ1-2, the V gene TRBV9; a possible D gene is TRBD1 (6 bases). V was trimmed by 0 bases and J by 9 bases, leaving 15 bases between them. The germline V gene has CDR1 SGDLS and CDR2 YYNGEE. The CDR3 runs to 14 residues. CDR3 bases: TGTGCCAGCAGCGTAGGTGAGCAGGGGATACGCTACACCTTC. It yields the protein CASSVGEQGIRYTF.

The chain employs TRBV4-2 and TRBJ1-2; no clear D gene. This CDR3 has 17 amino acids. Germline values: CDR1 LGHNA, CDR2 YNFKEQ. Trimming removed 1 base at V and 0 bases at J, with 15 bases between. CDR3 protein: CASSQASSTLANYGYTF. Written as DNA, the CDR3 is TGTGCCAGCAGCCAAGCCTCGTCGACACTAGCTAACTATGGCTACACCTTC.

The chain recombines TRBV18 with TRBJ1-2; a possible D gene is TRBD1 (6 bases). The V gene's germline CDR1 is KGHSH and CDR2 LQKENI. Trimming took 2 bases from V and 5 from J, leaving 15 bases between them. This CDR3 contains 15 residues. DNA of the CDR3: TGTGCCAGCTCACCATCGGAACAGGGTTCATATGGCTACACCTTC. It encodes CASSPSEQGSYGYTF.

This chain connects TRBV28 to TRBJ1-5; D gene uncertain. The CDR3 has 12 residues. Trimming stripped 3 bases from V and 7 bases from J, with 7 bases between. The V gene's germline CDR1 is MDHEN and CDR2 SYDVKM. The DNA of the CDR3 is TGTGCCAGCAGTTTCCTTAAACAGCCCCAGCATTTT. Protein sequence: CASSFLKQPQHF. Complete variable domain (other parts from reference TRBV28 and TRBJ1-5): DVKVTQSSRYLVKRTGEKVFLECVQDMDHENMFWYRQDPGLGLRLIYFSYDVKMKEKGDIPEGYSVSREKKERFSLILESASTNQTSMYLCASSFLKQPQHFGDGTRLSIL.

The chain couples TRBV29-1 to TRBJ2-5; D is perhaps TRBD1 (6 bases). This CDR3 contains 14 residues. Germline loops: CDR1 SQVTM, CDR2 ANQGSEA. With 1 base removed from V and 5 bases from J, the gap between germline ends came to 14 bases. The chain's CDR3 is CSVEGQGLWETQYF. The CDR3 DNA follows: TGCAGCGTTGAAGGGCAGGGGTTATGGGAGACCCAGTACTTC.

The chain couples TRBV5-6 to TRBJ2-7, with 8 nucleotides matching TRBD2. This CDR3 is built from 14 residues. The V segment lost 0 bases and the J segment 7 bases; nucleotides outside the gene matches: 6. The germline V gene encodes CDR1 SGHDT and CDR2 YYEEEE. CDR3 bases: TGTGCCAGCAGCTTGGTCGGGGGGGCCGGGGAGCAGTACTTC. This codes for CASSLVGGAGEQYF.

The CDR3 region is CASRGLGTGRSYGYTF. CDR3 nucleotide sequence: TGTGCCAGCAGGGGACTCGGGACCGGTCGGTCCTATGGCTACACCTTC. The chain combines TRBV27 with TRBJ1-2; TRBD1 is a possible D gene (5 bases). This CDR3 region has 16 residues. Germline CDR1 reads MNHEY; CDR2 reads SMNVEV (reference sequence). V was clipped by 6 bases and J by 4 bases, with 21 bases between them.

The V gene is TRBV10-3, the J gene TRBJ2-1, with D unresolved. Germline CDR1 and CDR2: ENHRY and SYGVKD. The CDR3 has 15 residues. V dropped 4 bases and J dropped 0 bases, with 10 bases sitting between them. CDR3 loop: CAISGTARSYNEQFF. The CDR3 bases are TGTGCCATCAGTGGAACCGCCCGCTCCTACAATGAGCAGTTCTTC.

The chain uses TRBV10-3 and TRBJ1-5; TRBD1 agrees at 7 bases. The CDR3 runs 13 residues. Germline V gene data show CDR1 as ENHRY and CDR2 as SYGVKD. With 10 bases clipped from V and 5 bases from J, the junction kept 8 bases outside the gene matches. The CDR3 region has the DNA TGTGCCACTACGACAGGGAATGATCAGCCCCAGCATTTT. Its protein is CATTTGNDQPQHF.